This T cell receptor beta chain derives from a study of regulatory T cells in long-lasting Graves disease. The sample's time point: newly diagnosed GD, antithyroid drugs for less than 3 months. RNA isolated from PBMCs was used to make the TCR library. This clonotype showed up many times. Researchers made TCR beta libraries by using iRepertoire HTBI primers and running Arm-PCR on CDR3 regions. Each CDR3 protein is one row after TCRdb ran MiXCR on the multiplex PCR reads. The table has under 400,000 distinct CDR3 sequences, approximately 15% seen once. The germline V gene encodes CDR1 MNHNS and CDR2 SASEGT. Trimming at V came to 6 bases and at J to 3 bases, leaving 3 bases not matched to a gene. There are 13 residues in the CDR3. The same data also went into a second study, on T cells in Graves' hyperthyroidism and ophthalmopathy. That source notes: HTBI primers were employed in a first-round RT-PCR of the TCR CDR3. Most clonotypes expanded in the thyroid (above 0.001) were also present in blood.

The material sequenced was peripheral blood mononuclear cells (PBMCs), taken at new diagnosis, from a patient treated with antithyroid drugs. This chain uses TRBV6-1 with TRBJ2-7, with 9 nucleotides matching TRBD1. The source is a man aged 40-49 years with Graves disease. This CDR3 reads CASSQGQGYEQYF. The CDR3 nucleotides are TGTGCCAGCAGCCAGGGACAGGGCTACGAGCAGTACTTC.